The entry below describes one T cell receptor (beta chain). As yet, its antigen is unknown. The assay was immunoSEQ multiplex PCR, and TCRdb's table has in-frame clones only and misses some. The data contain approximately 20,000 clones, around 86% of them singletons. These data are taken from a study of neoadjuvant nivolumab and ipilimumab in lung cancer. General study findings and limits: Only two of four nivolumab-treated tumors gained richness and clonality by surgery. TCR receptors were sequenced in few samples. Higher pretherapy blood TCR richness went with higher resected-tumor richness.

This CDR3 has 15 amino acids. Germline lookup yields CDR1 GTSNPN and CDR2 SVGIG (reference sequence). Trimming took 0 bases from V and 5 from J, leaving 16 bases between them. The V and J genes are TRBV30 and TRBJ1-1, with a tentative D call TRBD1 (5 bases). The source is an adult with non-small cell lung cancer. Specimen: peripheral blood, collected before neoadjuvant nivolumab, alone or with ipilimumab. In DNA, the CDR3 is TGTGCCTGGAGTGTTGGGCAGGGAGGACGGACTGAAGCTTTCTTT. It yields the protein CAWSVGQGGRTEAFF.